These 11 T cell receptor beta chains were sequenced from one sample in a study of cytomegalovirus exposure and HLA in healthy donors. The PCR was carried out with 60 Vbeta primers and 13 Jbeta primers. Generated by immunoSEQ multiplex PCR, the TCRdb table keeps only in-frame clones and is missing some. The sample carries some 79,000 clones, 78% recorded once. Sequencing was done on a sample of PBMCs. All receptors derive from a male donor in good health and CMV-seropositive.

This chain joins TRBV6-4 and TRBJ2-3; 8 nucleotides agree with TRBD2. Germline values: CDR1 MRHNA, CDR2 SNTAGT. V gave up 3 bases and J gave up 1 base; unmatched junction bases: 3. CDR3 length: 15 amino acids. In DNA form, the CDR3 reads TGTGCCAGCAGTGAGGGGCGGGGGGGCACAGATACGCAGTATTTT. Its protein is CASSEGRGGTDTQYF.

The V gene is TRBV2, the J gene TRBJ2-1; D may be TRBD1 (6 bases). V lost 6 bases, J lost 7 bases, and 13 bases lay in between. Germline CDR1 reads SNHLY; CDR2 reads FYNNEI. The CDR3 runs to 13 residues. The CDR3: CASSLIRGNEQFF. The CDR3 DNA is TGTGCCAGCAGCCTAATCAGGGGAAATGAGCAGTTCTTC.

This chain joins TRBV11-2 and TRBJ1-6, with TRBD1 matching over 7 bases. The V gene's germline CDR1 is SGHAT and CDR2 FQNNGV. V lost 0 bases, J lost 15 bases, and 8 bases stayed unmatched. This CDR3 region has 14 residues. This chain's CDR3 is CASSLDPGTASLHF. The CDR3 nucleotides are TGTGCCAGCAGCTTAGATCCGGGGACAGCCAGCCTCCACTTT.

V gene TRBV7-2 combines with J gene TRBJ2-7; 11 bases align to TRBD2. CDR1 is SGHTA, CDR2 FQGNSA, per germline. With V trimmed by 3 bases and J by 5 bases, 9 bases remained unmatched. The CDR3 contains 16 residues. CDR3 DNA sequence: TGTGCCAGCAGCTTTCCCTCTAGCGGGGGGAGCCACGAGCAGTACTTC. It is translated as CASSFPSSGGSHEQYF.

The chain recombines TRBV7-6 with TRBJ2-5; 8 nucleotides align to TRBD2. The CDR3 length is 15 residues. The V gene end was trimmed by 2 bases and the J gene end by 1 base; junction bases not matched to a gene: 3. Germline lookup yields CDR1 SGHVS and CDR2 FNYEAQ. CDR3 loop: CASSLYSGGQETQYF. The CDR3 DNA reads TGTGCCAGCAGCTTATACAGCGGGGGCCAAGAGACCCAGTACTTC.

The CDR3 DNA reads as TGTGCCAGCTCACCCGTCACGGGGGGGCAAGAGACCCAGTACTTC. Translating gives CASSPVTGGQETQYF. The gene calls are TRBV18 and TRBJ2-5, with 8 positions matching TRBD2. CDR1 is KGHSH and CDR2 is LQKENI in the germline V gene. The length of the CDR3 is 15 residues. V lost 3 bases to trimming and J lost 2 bases; unmatched junction nucleotides: 5.

The V call is TRBV4-1, the J call TRBJ2-1; no clear D gene. This CDR3 contains 13 residues. Germline CDR1 reads MGHRA; CDR2 reads YSYEKL. The V gene lost 2 bases and the J gene lost 4 bases, with 6 bases spanning the gap. CDR3 amino acids: CASSQLVYNEQFF. Here the CDR3 DNA reads TGCGCCAGCAGCCAACTCGTATACAATGAGCAGTTCTTC.

This chain connects TRBV28 to TRBJ1-5; D is ambiguous. The CDR3 runs to 17 residues. Germline V CDR1 and CDR2: MDHEN, SYDVKM. V lost 5 bases and J 0 bases, leaving 17 bases between the germline ends. Here the CDR3 reads CASSQGGGLYSNQPQHF. Here the CDR3 DNA reads TGTGCCAGCAGTCAAGGTGGTGGGCTATATAGCAATCAGCCCCAGCATTTT.

This rearrangement joins TRBV5-4 to TRBJ2-2; unclear D gene. The CDR3 contains 15 residues. Germline CDR1 SGHNT, CDR2 YYREEE (reference sequence). V was trimmed by 2 bases and J by 3 bases, leaving 11 bases between them. The CDR3 region is CASSFSYQYTGELFF. The DNA of the CDR3 is TGTGCCAGCAGCTTTAGTTATCAATACACCGGGGAGCTGTTTTTT.

This chain joins TRBV9 and TRBJ2-5; TRBD2 agrees at 9 bases. Per the germline V gene, CDR1 is SGDLS and CDR2 is YYNGEE. This CDR3 is 16 amino acids long. The V gene end was trimmed by 0 bases and the J gene end by 5 bases; junction bases not matched to a gene: 8. CDR3 DNA: TGTGCCAGCAGCGTAGGAGGAGCGGGGGGCATTGAGACCCAGTACTTC. Translation gives CASSVGGAGGIETQYF. Full variable domain (remainder filled in from reference TRBV9 and TRBJ2-5): DSGVTQTPKHLITATGQRVTLRCSPRSGDLSVYWYQQSLDQGLQFLIQYYNGEERAKGNILERFSAQQFPDLHSELNLSSLELGDSALYFCASSVGGAGGIETQYFGPGTRLLVL.

CDR3 in DNA: TGTGCCAGCAGTCGGGCGGGACTAGTTAAGGATGAGCAGTTCTTC. Translation: CASSRAGLVKDEQFF. The chain has TRBV2 and TRBJ2-1; 8 bases align to TRBD2. V trimming: 5 bases; J trimming: 8 bases; junction bases outside the gene matches: 11. The length of the CDR3 is 15 residues. Germline CDR1 and CDR2: SNHLY and FYNNEI.